The 21 T cell receptor beta chains below come from one sample, sequenced in a study of shared clonotypes between healthy human individuals. CD45RO-negative CD8 cells positively selected for CCR7 made up the naive population, which excluded terminally differentiated effector memory CD45RA+ cells. Data came from immunoSEQ multiplex PCR; TCRdb stores just in-frame clones and leaves some out. The sample carries about 870,000 clones, about 92% recorded once. Sequenced sample: naive CD8+ T cells sorted from blood. All receptors come from a man aged 25-45 years in good health.

V and J are TRBV2 and TRBJ2-1; D perhaps matches TRBD2 (5 bases). The V gene's germline CDR1 is SNHLY and CDR2 FYNNEI. This CDR3 is built from 16 residues. V was pared by 4 bases and J by 0 bases, with 13 bases between. The CDR3: CASSVSARASYNEQFF. The CDR3 coding sequence is TGTGCCAGCAGTGTCTCCGCGCGGGCCTCCTACAATGAGCAGTTCTTC.

J is TRBJ1-5 and V is TRBV19; D is unclear. V was shortened by 2 bases and J by 6 bases, with 8 bases between the two germline ends. Germline V lookup: CDR1 LNHDA, CDR2 SQIVND (reference sequence). The CDR3 consists of 13 residues. The chain's CDR3 is CASSILSGQPQHF. The CDR3 DNA sequence: TGTGCCAGTAGTATACTGTCGGGTCAGCCCCAGCATTTT.

This rearrangement joins TRBV11-3 to TRBJ1-5; the D is unclear. The CDR3 covers 15 residues. V was trimmed by 2 bases and J by 7 bases, leaving 15 bases between them. CDR1 and CDR2 (germline): SGHNT, YENEEA. The CDR3 bases are TGTGCCAGCAGCTTATGTCGGCCAGCGGCCCAGCCCCAGCATTTT. Translated: CASSLCRPAAQPQHF.

The genes are TRBV28 and TRBJ2-7; no definite D call. V lost 3 bases and J 3 bases, leaving 15 bases between the germline ends. There are 15 residues in the CDR3. CDR1 MDHEN and CDR2 SYDVKM come from the germline V gene. CDR3 residues: CASSLERAGSYEQYF. The DNA for the CDR3 is TGTGCCAGCAGTTTGGAAAGGGCAGGAAGCTACGAGCAGTACTTC.

The J gene is TRBJ2-7, the V gene TRBV5-4; D remains unclear. This CDR3 has 14 residues. V shed 0 bases and J shed 2 bases, with 9 bases lying between them. In germline, CDR1 is SGHNT, CDR2 YYREEE (reference sequence). CDR3 region: CASSLVPRAYEQYF. In DNA, the CDR3 is TGTGCCAGCAGCTTGGTTCCAAGGGCCTACGAGCAGTACTTC. Variable domain in full (rest from reference TRBV5-4 and TRBJ2-7): ETGVTQSPTHLIKTRGQQVTLRCSSQSGHNTVSWYQQALGQGPQFIFQYYREEENGRGNFPPRFSGLQFPNYSSELNVNALELDDSALYLCASSLVPRAYEQYFGPGTRLTVT.

This rearrangement joins TRBV27 to TRBJ2-2; D is possibly TRBD1 (6 bases). V was trimmed by 6 bases and J by 7 bases, leaving 9 bases between them. CDR3 size: 12 residues. Germline-derived CDR1 and CDR2 are MNHEY and SMNVEV (reference sequence). CDR3 nucleotide sequence: TGTGCCAGCAGCCAGGGGAACGGGGAGCTGTTTTTT. Its translation: CASSQGNGELFF.

The chain recombines TRBV5-6 with TRBJ2-1, with D uncertain. Germline V gene lookup returns CDR1 SGHDT and CDR2 YYEEEE. The CDR3 spans 15 residues. Trimming removed 1 base at V and 0 bases at J, with 8 bases between. CDR3 sequence reads: CASSLLQSSYNEQFF. In nucleotides, the CDR3 is TGTGCCAGCAGCTTGCTTCAAAGCTCCTACAATGAGCAGTTCTTC.

This sequence joins TRBV5-1 and TRBJ2-7; tentatively, D is TRBD1 (6 bases). Per germline, CDR1 SGHRS and CDR2 YFSETQ. CDR3 length equals 16 residues. The V gene lost 4 bases and the J gene lost 1 base, with 18 bases spanning the gap. CDR3 nucleotides: TGCGCCAGCAGCAGCTCTATAGAAACAGGGTCCTACGAGCAGTACTTC. Translation: CASSSSIETGSYEQYF.

The V gene is TRBV9, the J gene TRBJ1-5; D is unclear. This CDR3 spans 11 amino acids. Germline V lookup: CDR1 SGDLS, CDR2 YYNGEE. Between the trimmed V and J ends, which lost 1 base and 4 bases, there was a span of 0 bases. This CDR3 reads CASSVNQPQHF. The CDR3 DNA reads as TGTGCCAGCAGCGTAAATCAGCCCCAGCATTTT.

The rearrangement uses TRBV2 and TRBJ2-2, with D maybe TRBD2 (6 bases). The CDR3 runs 13 residues. Looked up from germline, CDR1 is SNHLY and CDR2 is FYNNEI. The CDR3 reads CAKGRDYTGELFF. In nucleotides, the CDR3 is TGTGCGAAGGGCAGGGACTACACCGGGGAGCTGTTTTTT.

The chain links TRBV5-1 to TRBJ2-7; TRBD1 aligns across 7 bases. Germline CDR1 and CDR2: SGHRS and YFSETQ. The CDR3 is 15 residues long. V shed 0 bases, J shed 1 base, and the junction held 4 bases outside the gene matches. The CDR3 spells CASSLGPGGSYEQYF. DNA of the CDR3: TGCGCCAGCAGCTTGGGGCCAGGGGGTTCCTACGAGCAGTACTTC.

The chain employs TRBV19 and TRBJ2-7; no definite D call. The CDR3 extends over 14 amino acids. Trimming stripped 3 bases from V and 3 bases from J, with 12 bases between. From germline, CDR1 is LNHDA and CDR2 SQIVND (reference sequence). The CDR3 reads CASSMYGRYYEQYF. The DNA of the CDR3 is TGTGCCAGTAGTATGTACGGCAGGTACTACGAGCAGTACTTC.

The chain joins TRBV7-9 to TRBJ2-1; 8 bases are a match to TRBD2. The ends lost 5 bases at V and 4 bases at J; junction bases unmatched: 19. Per germline, CDR1 SEHNR and CDR2 FQNEAQ (reference sequence). The CDR3 sequence is 19 residues long. The DNA for the CDR3 is TGTGCCAGCAGCCCTGGGGGGGCGGGAGGCCCCTCTTTTTACAATGAGCAGTTCTTC. Its protein is CASSPGGAGGPSFYNEQFF.

This clone was counted a single time. The V gene is TRBV7-2, the J gene TRBJ2-1; 12 bases agree with TRBD2. The V segment lost 1 base and the J segment 13 bases; nucleotides outside the gene matches: 5. CDR1 and CDR2 (germline): SGHTA, FQGNSA. This CDR3 has 14 residues. The CDR3 nucleotides are TGTGCCAGCAGCTTAGACCCGACTAGCGGGGGACAGTTCTTC. It yields the protein CASSLDPTSGGQFF.

The chain has TRBV4-3 and TRBJ2-7, with 8 bases matching TRBD2. V gave up 4 bases and J gave up 0 bases; unmatched junction bases: 5. Per germline, CDR1 LGHNA and CDR2 YSLEER. CDR3 length equals 15 residues. The CDR3 nucleotides are TGCGCCAGCAGCCCCCAGACTAGCGACTCCTACGAGCAGTACTTC. This encodes CASSPQTSDSYEQYF.

This clone was found once. V gene TRBV7-6 combines with J gene TRBJ2-7; 9 bases line up with TRBD1. Germline lookup yields CDR1 SGHVS and CDR2 FNYEAQ. The trim removed 6 bases at V and 5 bases at J, leaving 14 bases unmatched. The CDR3 sequence is 16 residues long. As DNA, the CDR3 is TGTGCCAGCAGTTTCCCAGCCGGGGGACAGGGCCACGAGCAGTACTTC. This sequence encodes CASSFPAGGQGHEQYF.

The rearrangement links TRBV7-6 to TRBJ2-7; D remains unclear. Germline CDR1 is SGHVS and CDR2 is FNYEAQ. V lost 3 bases and J 3 bases, leaving 9 bases between the germline ends. CDR3 length: 13 residues. Written as DNA, the CDR3 is TGTGCCAGCAGCTTTGCGGTGAGCTACGAGCAGTACTTC. Amino acid sequence: CASSFAVSYEQYF.

V is TRBV7-6 and J is TRBJ2-2, with TRBD1 matching over 10 bases. This CDR3 is 17 amino acids long. The germline gives CDR1 SGHVS, CDR2 FNYEAQ. With V trimmed by 3 bases and J by 3 bases, 7 bases remained unmatched. CDR3 nucleotides: TGTGCCAGCAGCTTGACCAGACAGGGGGCGGACACCGGGGAGCTGTTTTTT. This sequence encodes CASSLTRQGADTGELFF.

This clone was counted a few times. V is TRBV6-5 and J is TRBJ2-7; D gene ambiguous. Trimming left V 10 bases short and J 8 bases short, with 15 bases between. Per germline, CDR1 MNHEY and CDR2 SVGAGI. The length of the CDR3 is 11 residues. This CDR3 reads CATNDGLQQYF. The CDR3 DNA follows: TGTGCCACGAACGATGGTTTGCAGCAGTACTTC.

The gene calls are TRBV20-1 and TRBJ2-1, with D uncertain. Per germline, CDR1 DFQATT and CDR2 SNEGSKA (reference sequence). The V and J ends lost 5 bases and 4 bases respectively, with 6 bases between them. The CDR3 has 11 residues. CDR3 in amino acids: CSAGLYNEQFF. The CDR3 DNA reads TGCAGTGCTGGGCTTTACAATGAGCAGTTCTTC.

This chain uses TRBV28 with TRBJ1-5; 7 nucleotides match TRBD1. The CDR3 is made up of 15 amino acids. Germline V gives CDR1 MDHEN, CDR2 SYDVKM. Trimming removed 6 bases from V and 3 bases from J; junction bases left unmatched: 8. The CDR3 DNA reads as TGTGCCAGCAGCCTCGGGACAGCTTCCAATCAGCCCCAGCATTTT. Amino acids: CASSLGTASNQPQHF.